This TCR beta chain comes out of a study of CD8 T cells in Susac syndrome. In the multiple sclerosis control group, patients were treatment-naive and had stable or active relapsing-remitting disease. V was shortened by 1 base and J by 3 bases, with 13 bases between the two germline ends. Germline V lookup: CDR1 LGHDT, CDR2 YNNKEL (reference sequence). The CDR3 sequence is 15 residues long. About 0.5 to 1 ug RNA was reverse transcribed with random hexamers. Amplification of the TCR beta CDR3 was carried out by immunoSEQ multiplex PCR, which spanned a total of 54 Vbeta and 13 Jbeta segments. MiXCR, run by TCRdb on the immunoSEQ multiplex PCR reads, gives a single entry per CDR3 protein. The sample consists of about 150,000 distinct CDR3 sequences, over 95% of them appearing once.

The specimen was CD8+ T cells from PBMCs. The chain has TRBV3-1 and TRBJ2-7; TRBD1 might be the D (6 bases). This TCR came from a human donor with multiple sclerosis. The CDR3 DNA sequence: TGTGCCAGCAGCCAAGGGGCAGGGGAGTTCTACGAGCAGTACTTC. Translated, it gives CASSQGAGEFYEQYF.